Sequencing of this T cell receptor beta chain was carried out in a study of T cells in narcolepsy. In the study overall: Donors had narcolepsy type 1 or type 2, or were healthy controls.

A note on this clone: Its target is not known.

Overall study findings and caveats: No autoreactive T cell clone sequences appeared in some memory CD4+ repertoires. Reportedly, autoreactive clonotypes were serially detected in patients' blood but not controls'.

Produced via immunoSEQ multiplex PCR; TCRdb's table is partial and in-frame only. The sample carries 27,000 or so clones, roughly 86% recorded once. This CDR3 has 13 amino acids. Germline values: CDR1 WSHSY, CDR2 SAAADI. The J segment lost 2 bases and the V segment lost 6 bases, leaving 2 bases of the junction unmatched. The TCR was taken from a human donor with narcolepsy. The rearrangement uses TRBV10-2 and TRBJ2-7; 9 bases fit TRBD1. The sample was CD45RA- memory CD4+ T cells from PBMCs. Here the CDR3 reads CASRGTGTYEQYF. The DNA for the CDR3 is TGCGCCAGCAGAGGGACAGGGACCTACGAGCAGTACTTC.